This entry lists 20 T cell receptor beta chains sequenced from one sample in a study of T cells in Graves' hyperthyroidism and ophthalmopathy. Template material for amplifying TCR beta CDR3 regions consisted of RNA transcripts. In the first-round RT-PCR of the TCR CDR3, the HTBI primer set was used. TCRdb re-called the multiplex PCR reads with MiXCR, one entry per CDR3 protein. The sample contains fewer than 350,000 distinct CDR3 sequences, roughly 20% of which appear only once. Sequenced: blood. The receptor set was obtained from a woman aged 35 to 49 with Graves' ophthalmopathy.

This clonotype has ten or more counts. V usage is TRBV7-2 and J usage is TRBJ1-1; 7 positions match TRBD1. Trimming removed 3 bases from V and 6 bases from J; junction bases left unmatched: 1. The CDR3 length is 12 residues. The V gene's germline CDR1 is SGHTA and CDR2 FQGNSA. CDR3 sequence (DNA): TGTGCCAGCAGCTTCCAGGGGGCTGAAGCTTTCTTT. It is translated as CASSFQGAEAFF.

The sample holds many counts of this clonotype. The chain recombines TRBV4-1 with TRBJ2-6, with 9 bases matching TRBD2. The ends lost 0 bases at V and 0 bases at J; junction bases unmatched: 6. The germline CDR1 and CDR2 sequences are MGHRA and YSYEKL. CDR3 length: 19 residues. The CDR3 loop is CASSQDGLAGYSGANVLTF. The CDR3 coding sequence is TGCGCCAGCAGCCAAGATGGGCTAGCGGGATACTCTGGGGCCAACGTCCTGACTTTC.

This clonotype was recorded at least ten times. Written as DNA, the CDR3 is TGCGCCAGCAGCCTAAAGATAAATATGGGACAGGGAGCTAACTATGGCTACACCTTC. Translated, it gives CASSLKINMGQGANYGYTF. V usage is TRBV4-3 and J usage is TRBJ1-2; 9 bases fit TRBD1. CDR1 LGHNA and CDR2 YSLEER come from the germline V gene. J lost 0 bases, V lost 4 bases, and 15 bases had no gene match. The CDR3 length is 19 residues.

This clonotype was counted many times. The chain couples TRBV5-1 to TRBJ2-7, with D perhaps TRBD1 or TRBD2 (6 bases each). CDR3 length: 15 residues. V was pared by 6 bases and J by 1 base, with 17 bases between. From germline, CDR1 is SGHRS and CDR2 YFSETQ. CDR3 loop: CASNGGAGVSYEQYF. DNA for the CDR3: TGCGCCAGCAATGGAGGGGCAGGGGTTTCCTACGAGCAGTACTTC.

The gene calls are TRBV28 and TRBJ2-6, with 8 bases matching TRBD1. Per the germline V gene, CDR1 is MDHEN and CDR2 is SYDVKM. CDR3 size: 15 residues. With V trimmed by 6 bases and J by 4 bases, 5 bases remained unmatched. The CDR3 DNA sequence: TGTGCCAGCAGCAAGACAGGGGTCGGGGCCAACGTCCTGACTTTC. Its protein is CASSKTGVGANVLTF.

The chain joins TRBV29-1 to TRBJ1-5; TRBD1 matches 7 bases. J lost 4 bases, V lost 6 bases, and 6 bases had no gene match. The CDR3 length is 13 residues. Germline V gene sequence: CDR1 SQVTM, CDR2 ANQGSEA. CDR3 in DNA: TGCAGCGTCCGACTACAGGGGAATCAGCCCCAGCATTTT. Translated: CSVRLQGNQPQHF.

V gene TRBV5-1 combines with J gene TRBJ1-2, with D unresolved. V lost 4 bases and J lost 2, with 12 bases in between. Germline V gene sequence: CDR1 SGHRS, CDR2 YFSETQ. The length of the CDR3 is 14 residues. CDR3 sequence: CASSVKGQNYGYTF. Here the CDR3 DNA reads TGCGCCAGCAGCGTTAAGGGCCAGAACTATGGCTACACCTTC.

This clonotype has a count of ten or more. The chain recombines TRBV10-3 with TRBJ2-5; D is uncertain. The V gene lost 4 bases and the J gene lost 9 bases, with 9 bases spanning the gap. Germline assignment: CDR1 ENHRY and CDR2 SYGVKD. The CDR3 length is 11 residues. The CDR3 region is CAISGAGPQYF. CDR3 nucleotide sequence: TGTGCCATCAGTGGCGCTGGGCCCCAGTACTTC.

This clonotype was detected only a few times. The chain uses TRBV15 and TRBJ1-1; D uncertain. The CDR3 length is 12 residues. Germline CDR1 reads LNHNV; CDR2 reads YYDKDF (reference sequence). V lost 3 bases to trimming and J lost 5 bases, with 7 bases between them. CDR3 residues: CATSRRETEAFF. In nucleotides, the CDR3 is TGTGCCACCAGCAGGAGGGAGACTGAAGCTTTCTTT.

This clonotype has a count of ten or more. The chain recombines TRBV19 with TRBJ1-1; possible D gene TRBD1, 5 bases. CDR1 and CDR2 (germline): LNHDA, SQIVND (reference sequence). The CDR3 contains 14 residues. V lost 5 bases to trimming and J lost 1 base, with 11 bases between them. As DNA, the CDR3 is TGTGCCAGTAGTGAGCGACAGCCGAACACTGAAGCTTTCTTT. The encoded protein is CASSERQPNTEAFF.

Ten or more counts support this clonotype. This chain joins TRBV28 and TRBJ1-6, with D uncertain. The germline V gene encodes CDR1 MDHEN and CDR2 SYDVKM. Trimming took off 5 bases at V and 10 bases at J, with 12 bases between the two ends. The CDR3 totals 13 residues. In DNA, the CDR3 is TGTGCCAGCAGTCCCTGGGAGGACTCACCCCTCCACTTT. Residues: CASSPWEDSPLHF.

The chain employs TRBV6-2 or TRBV6-3 and TRBJ2-2; possible D gene TRBD1, 7 bases. The germline CDR1 and CDR2 sequences are MNHEY and SVGEGT. CDR3 size: 15 residues. Trimming pared 5 bases from V and 3 bases from J, leaving 13 bases between. The CDR3 loop is CASSQGGQHTGELFF. For the CDR3, the DNA is TGTGCCAGCAGTCAGGGGGGACAACACACCGGGGAGCTGTTTTTT.

This clonotype was detected ten times or more. This chain uses TRBV7-2 with TRBJ2-5; the D is unclear. Trimming removed 3 bases from V and 7 bases from J, with 18 bases in between. This CDR3 is 15 amino acids long. Germline lookup yields CDR1 SGHTA and CDR2 FQGNSA. CDR3 coding DNA: TGTGCCAGCAGCTTCTCAGACGGCCGTTTGTCGACCCAGTACTTC. It codes for CASSFSDGRLSTQYF.

This clonotype was counted ten times or more. The chain couples TRBV5-6 to TRBJ1-1; D gene unclear. Germline lookup yields CDR1 SGHDT and CDR2 YYEEEE. CDR3 length: 14 residues. Trimming stripped 4 bases from V and 6 bases from J, with 16 bases between. The CDR3 is CASSPERRAPEAFF. The CDR3, as DNA: TGTGCCAGCAGCCCGGAGAGGCGAGCGCCTGAAGCTTTCTTT. Combining the CDR3 with reference TRBV5-6 and TRBJ1-1 gives the whole variable domain DAGVTQSPTHLIKTRGQQVTLRCSPKSGHDTVSWYQQALGQGPQFIFQYYEEEERQRGNFPDRFSGHQFPNYSSELNVNALLLGDSALYLCASSPERRAPEAFFGQGTRLTVV.

This clonotype was seen ten or more times. The chain uses TRBV3-1 and TRBJ1-6, with a weak D call TRBD1 (5 bases). Germline CDR1 and CDR2: LGHDT and YNNKEL (reference sequence). Trimming shortened V by 2 bases and J by 8 bases, and 7 bases separated the two germline ends. The CDR3 extends over 13 amino acids. The CDR3 spells CASSQKGHSPLHF. CDR3 bases: TGTGCCAGCAGCCAAAAGGGACATTCACCCCTCCACTTT.

This clonotype occurred many times. The rearrangement links TRBV12-3 or TRBV12-4 to TRBJ1-5, with 8 bases lining up with TRBD1. CDR3 size: 16 residues. V lost 1 base to trimming and J lost 1 base; unmatched junction nucleotides: 3. The CDR3 here is CASSLGTGRSNQPQHF. CDR3 in DNA: TGTGCCAGCAGTTTAGGGACAGGGAGGAGCAATCAGCCCCAGCATTTT.

The rearrangement links TRBV19 to TRBJ1-1, with D possibly TRBD1 on 6 matching bases. Trimming took off 8 bases at V and 11 bases at J, with 12 bases between the two ends. The CDR3 loop spans 10 amino acids. CDR1 and CDR2 from the germline V gene are LNHDA and SQIVND (reference sequence). The CDR3 region has the DNA TGTGCCAGTTTCCAGGGGCGTGCTTTCTTT. Translated: CASFQGRAFF.

This clonotype has at least ten counts. The chain carries TRBV20-1 and TRBJ2-7; 7 positions agree with TRBD1. V lost 5 bases and J lost 2; bases outside the gene matches: 6. The germline gives CDR1 DFQATT, CDR2 SNEGSKA (reference sequence). CDR3 length equals 13 residues. The CDR3 here is CSAAGTATYEQYF. DNA of the CDR3: TGCAGTGCTGCCGGGACAGCGACCTACGAGCAGTACTTC.

This clonotype was recorded many times. V usage is TRBV15 and J usage is TRBJ2-7; perhaps TRBD1 as D (6 bases). The CDR3 loop spans 14 amino acids. V shed 4 bases and J shed 3 bases, with 13 bases lying between them. Germline CDR1 LNHNV, CDR2 YYDKDF (reference sequence). The DNA for the CDR3 is TGTGCCACCAGCATCCGGACAGAGAGCTACGAGCAGTACTTC. It encodes CATSIRTESYEQYF.

This clonotype was seen repeatedly, ten times or more. This chain uses TRBV7-9 with TRBJ1-2; 7 bases agree with TRBD1. CDR1 is SEHNR, CDR2 FQNEAQ, per germline (reference sequence). The CDR3 covers 15 residues. V shed 2 bases, J shed 3 bases, and the junction held 6 bases outside the gene matches. CDR3: CASSLKGATDYGYTF. The CDR3, as DNA: TGTGCCAGCAGCTTAAAGGGGGCGACAGACTATGGCTACACCTTC.